This T cell receptor beta chain stems from a study of blood T cell repertoires in COVID-19. Repertoires were generated with immunoSEQ multiplex PCR, while TCRdb's copy carries only in-frame clones and drops some. The repertoire holds a few hundred thousand clones, around nine tenths seen once, with approximately 6.2% in the top ten. The V gene end was trimmed by 6 bases and the J gene end by 5 bases; junction bases not matched to a gene: 9. The V gene's germline CDR1 is SGHAT and CDR2 FQNNGV. The CDR3 loop spans 14 amino acids. This clonotype was sampled from a man aged 55-75 years who had recovered from COVID-19. The sequenced material came from peripheral blood. The V call is TRBV11-2, the J call TRBJ2-7; 8 positions agree with TRBD2. This chain's CDR3 is CASSNSGIGNEQYF. The CDR3 bases are TGTGCCAGCAGTAATAGCGGGATAGGTAACGAGCAGTACTTC.